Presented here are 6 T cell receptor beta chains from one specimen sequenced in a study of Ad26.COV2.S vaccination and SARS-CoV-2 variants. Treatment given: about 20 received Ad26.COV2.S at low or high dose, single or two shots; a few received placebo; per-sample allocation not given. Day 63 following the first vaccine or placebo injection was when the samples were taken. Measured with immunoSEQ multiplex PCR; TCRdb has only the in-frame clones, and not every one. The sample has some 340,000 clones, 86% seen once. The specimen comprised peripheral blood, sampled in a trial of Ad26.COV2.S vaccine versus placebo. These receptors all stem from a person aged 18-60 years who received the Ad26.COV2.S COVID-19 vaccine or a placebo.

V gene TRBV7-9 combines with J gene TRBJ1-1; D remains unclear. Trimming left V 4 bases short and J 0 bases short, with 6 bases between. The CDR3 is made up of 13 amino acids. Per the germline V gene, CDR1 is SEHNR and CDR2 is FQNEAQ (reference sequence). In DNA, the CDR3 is TGTGCCAGCAGCTCACACGTGAACACTGAAGCTTTCTTT. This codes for CASSSHVNTEAFF.

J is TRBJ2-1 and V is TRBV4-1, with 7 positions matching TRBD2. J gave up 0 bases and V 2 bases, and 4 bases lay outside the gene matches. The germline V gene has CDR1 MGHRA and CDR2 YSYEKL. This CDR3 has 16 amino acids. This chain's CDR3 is CASSQYLADSYNEQFF. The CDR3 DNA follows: TGCGCCAGCAGCCAATACCTAGCGGACTCCTACAATGAGCAGTTCTTC.

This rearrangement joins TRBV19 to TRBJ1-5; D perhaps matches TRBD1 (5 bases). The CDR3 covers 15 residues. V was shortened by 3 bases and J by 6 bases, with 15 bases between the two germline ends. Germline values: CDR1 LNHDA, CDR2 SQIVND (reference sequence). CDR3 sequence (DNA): TGTGCCAGTAGTATTATTGAGGGTAGGGGTCAGCCCCAGCATTTT. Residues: CASSIIEGRGQPQHF.

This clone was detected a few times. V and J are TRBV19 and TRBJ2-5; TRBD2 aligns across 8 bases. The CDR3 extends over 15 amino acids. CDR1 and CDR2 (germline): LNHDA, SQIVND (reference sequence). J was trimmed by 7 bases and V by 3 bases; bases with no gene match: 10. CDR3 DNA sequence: TGTGCCAGTAGTATGGTTAGCGGGGATCTCCGGACCCAGTACTTC. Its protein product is CASSMVSGDLRTQYF.

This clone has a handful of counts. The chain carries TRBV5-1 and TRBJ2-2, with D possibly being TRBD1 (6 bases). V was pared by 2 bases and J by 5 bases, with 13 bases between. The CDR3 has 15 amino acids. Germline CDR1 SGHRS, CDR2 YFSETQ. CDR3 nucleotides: TGCGCCAGCAGCTTTAAAGCAGGGGCGACCGGGGAGCTGTTTTTT. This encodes CASSFKAGATGELFF. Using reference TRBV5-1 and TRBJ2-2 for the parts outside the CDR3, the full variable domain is KAGVTQTPRYLIKTRGQQVTLSCSPISGHRSVSWYQQTPGQGLQFLFEYFSETQRNKGNFPGRFSGRQFSNSRSEMNVSTLELGDSALYLCASSFKAGATGELFFGEGSRLTVL.

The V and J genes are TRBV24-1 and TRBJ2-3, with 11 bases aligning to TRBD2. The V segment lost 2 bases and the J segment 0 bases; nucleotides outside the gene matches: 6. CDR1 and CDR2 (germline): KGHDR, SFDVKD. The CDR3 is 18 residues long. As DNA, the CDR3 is TGTGCCACCAGTGATTCTACGACTAGCGGGATTAGCACAGATACGCAGTATTTT. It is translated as CATSDSTTSGISTDTQYF.